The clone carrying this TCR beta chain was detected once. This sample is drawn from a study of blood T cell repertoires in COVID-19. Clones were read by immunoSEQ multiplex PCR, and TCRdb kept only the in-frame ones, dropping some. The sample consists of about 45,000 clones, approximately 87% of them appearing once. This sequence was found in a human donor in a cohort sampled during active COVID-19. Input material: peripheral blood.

CDR3 in amino acids: CASSSLWSGPGGPYEQYF. In DNA, the CDR3 is TGTGCCAGCAGTTCCCTGTGGAGTGGGCCAGGGGGACCCTACGAGCAGTACTTC. V gene TRBV27 combines with J gene TRBJ2-7; TRBD1 matches 7 bases. This CDR3 spans 18 amino acids. The germline V gene encodes CDR1 MNHEY and CDR2 SMNVEV (reference sequence). Losses at the gene ends were 4 bases for V and 2 bases for J; bases not matched to a gene: 17.